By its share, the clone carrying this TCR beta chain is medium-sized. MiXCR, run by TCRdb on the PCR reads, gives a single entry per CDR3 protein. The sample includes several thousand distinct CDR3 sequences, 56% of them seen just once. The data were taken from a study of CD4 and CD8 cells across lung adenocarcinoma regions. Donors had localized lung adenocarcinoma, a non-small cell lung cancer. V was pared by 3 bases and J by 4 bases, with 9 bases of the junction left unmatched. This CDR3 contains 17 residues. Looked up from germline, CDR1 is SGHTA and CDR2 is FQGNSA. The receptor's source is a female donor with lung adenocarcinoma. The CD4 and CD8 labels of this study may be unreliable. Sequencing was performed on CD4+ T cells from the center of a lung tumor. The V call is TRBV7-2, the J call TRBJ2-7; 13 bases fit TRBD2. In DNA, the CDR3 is TGTGCCAGCAGCTTGGGACTAGCGGGACGTACAAATTACGAGCAGTACTTC. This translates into CASSLGLAGRTNYEQYF.